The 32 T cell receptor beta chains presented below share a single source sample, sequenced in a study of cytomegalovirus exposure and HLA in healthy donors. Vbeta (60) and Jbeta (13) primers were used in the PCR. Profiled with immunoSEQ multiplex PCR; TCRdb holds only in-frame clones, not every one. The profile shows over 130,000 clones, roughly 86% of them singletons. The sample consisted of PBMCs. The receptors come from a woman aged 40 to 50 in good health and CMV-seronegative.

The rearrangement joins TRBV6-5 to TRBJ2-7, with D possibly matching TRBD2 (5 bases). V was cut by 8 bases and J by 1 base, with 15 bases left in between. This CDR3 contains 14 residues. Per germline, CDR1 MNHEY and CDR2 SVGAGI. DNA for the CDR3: TGTGCCAGCTGTCTAGCTGAGGGTTCCTACGAGCAGTACTTC. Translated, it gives CASCLAEGSYEQYF.

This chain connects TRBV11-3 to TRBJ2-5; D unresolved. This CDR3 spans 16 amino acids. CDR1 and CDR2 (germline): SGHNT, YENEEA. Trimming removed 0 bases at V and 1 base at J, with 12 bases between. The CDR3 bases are TGTGCCAGCAGCTTAGATGCACAGAATCCCCAAGAGACCCAGTACTTC. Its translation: CASSLDAQNPQETQYF. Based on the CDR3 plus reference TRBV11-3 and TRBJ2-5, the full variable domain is EAGVVQSPRYKIIEKKQPVAFWCNPISGHNTLYWYLQNLGQGPELLIRYENEEAVDDSQLPKDRFSAERLKGVDSTLKIQPAELGDSAVYLCASSLDAQNPQETQYFGPGTRLLVL.

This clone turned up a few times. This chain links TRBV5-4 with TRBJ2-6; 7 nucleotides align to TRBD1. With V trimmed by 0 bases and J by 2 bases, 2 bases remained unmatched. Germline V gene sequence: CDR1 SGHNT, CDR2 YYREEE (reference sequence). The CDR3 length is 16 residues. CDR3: CASSLGQGAGANVLTF. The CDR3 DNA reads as TGTGCCAGCAGCTTGGGACAGGGTGCTGGGGCCAACGTCCTGACTTTC.

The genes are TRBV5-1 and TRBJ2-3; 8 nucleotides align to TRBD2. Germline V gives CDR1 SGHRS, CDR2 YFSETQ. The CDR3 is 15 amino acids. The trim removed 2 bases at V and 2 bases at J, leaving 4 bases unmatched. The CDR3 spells CASSFTSGPTDTQYF. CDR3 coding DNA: TGCGCCAGCAGCTTTACTAGCGGCCCCACAGATACGCAGTATTTT.

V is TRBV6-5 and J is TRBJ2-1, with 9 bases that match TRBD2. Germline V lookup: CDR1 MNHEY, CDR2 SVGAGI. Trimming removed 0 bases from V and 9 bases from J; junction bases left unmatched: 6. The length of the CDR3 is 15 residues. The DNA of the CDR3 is TGTGCCAGCAGTTACTCGGCGGGGGGGTTTAGTGAGCAGTTCTTC. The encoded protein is CASSYSAGGFSEQFF.

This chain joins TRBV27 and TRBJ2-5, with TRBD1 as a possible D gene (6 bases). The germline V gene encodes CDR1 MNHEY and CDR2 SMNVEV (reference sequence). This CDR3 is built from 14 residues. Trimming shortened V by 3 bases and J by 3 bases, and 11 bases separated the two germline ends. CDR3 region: CASSFLGAKETQYF. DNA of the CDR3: TGTGCCAGCAGTTTTTTGGGGGCGAAAGAGACCCAGTACTTC.

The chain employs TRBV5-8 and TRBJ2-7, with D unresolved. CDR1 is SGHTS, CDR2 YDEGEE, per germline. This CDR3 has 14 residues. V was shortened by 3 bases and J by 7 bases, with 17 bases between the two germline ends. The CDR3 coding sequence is TGTGCCAGCAGCTCCCTCCGGCTAGTTAGGGAGCAGTACTTC. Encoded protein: CASSSLRLVREQYF.

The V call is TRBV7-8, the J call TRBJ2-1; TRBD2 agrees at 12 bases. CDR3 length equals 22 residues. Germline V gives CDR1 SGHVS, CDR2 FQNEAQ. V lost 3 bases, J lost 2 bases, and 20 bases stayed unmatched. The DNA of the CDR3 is TGTGCCAGCAGCTTTTGGGTGGGAGGTCTGTCTAGCGGGAGGGCTGCCTACAATGAGCAGTTCTTC. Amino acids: CASSFWVGGLSSGRAAYNEQFF. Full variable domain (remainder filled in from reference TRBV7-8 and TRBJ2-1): GAGVSQSPRYKVAKRGQDVALRCDPISGHVSLFWYQQALGQGPEFLTYFQNEAQLDKSGLPSDRFFAERPEGSVSTLKIQRTQQEDSAVYLCASSFWVGGLSSGRAAYNEQFFGPGTRLTVL.

The CDR3 protein is CASSLSVNEKLFF. Written as DNA, the CDR3 is TGTGCCAGCAGCTTATCCGTTAATGAAAAACTGTTTTTT. V is TRBV7-2 and J is TRBJ1-4; D is ambiguous. The V end was cut by 2 bases, the J end by 4 bases, with 5 bases between. This CDR3 has 13 amino acids. Germline CDR1 is SGHTA and CDR2 is FQGNSA. The full variable domain, rest sourced from reference TRBV7-2 and TRBJ1-4, is GAGVSQSPSNKVTEKGKDVELRCDPISGHTALYWYRQSLGQGLEFLIYFQGNSAPDKSGLPSDRFSAERTGGSVSTLTIQRTQQEDSAVYLCASSLSVNEKLFFGSGTQLSVL.

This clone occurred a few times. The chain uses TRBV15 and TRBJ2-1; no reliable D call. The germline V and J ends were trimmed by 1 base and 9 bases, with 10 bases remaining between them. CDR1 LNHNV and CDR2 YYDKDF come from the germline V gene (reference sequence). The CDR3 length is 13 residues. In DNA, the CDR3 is TGTGCCACCAGCAGAGTTAATCCGGGTGAGCAGTTCTTC. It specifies CATSRVNPGEQFF.

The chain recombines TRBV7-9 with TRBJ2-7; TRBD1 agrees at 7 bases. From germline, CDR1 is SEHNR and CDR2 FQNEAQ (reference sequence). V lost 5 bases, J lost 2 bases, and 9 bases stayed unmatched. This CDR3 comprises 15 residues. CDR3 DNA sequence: TGTGCCAGCAGCATTTCTTATGGACAGGCCTACGAGCAGTACTTC. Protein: CASSISYGQAYEQYF.

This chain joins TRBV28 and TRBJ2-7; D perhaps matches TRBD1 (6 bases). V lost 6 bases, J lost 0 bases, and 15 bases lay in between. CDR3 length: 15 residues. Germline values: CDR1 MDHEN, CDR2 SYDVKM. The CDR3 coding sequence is TGTGCCAGCAGCGCAGGGGTTTCCATCTCCTACGAGCAGTACTTC. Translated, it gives CASSAGVSISYEQYF.

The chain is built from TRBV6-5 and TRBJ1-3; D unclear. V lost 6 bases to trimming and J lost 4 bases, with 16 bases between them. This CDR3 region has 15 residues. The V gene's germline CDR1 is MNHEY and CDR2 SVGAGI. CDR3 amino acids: CASSLNWASGNTIYF. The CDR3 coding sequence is TGTGCCAGCAGCCTCAACTGGGCGTCAGGAAACACCATATATTTT.

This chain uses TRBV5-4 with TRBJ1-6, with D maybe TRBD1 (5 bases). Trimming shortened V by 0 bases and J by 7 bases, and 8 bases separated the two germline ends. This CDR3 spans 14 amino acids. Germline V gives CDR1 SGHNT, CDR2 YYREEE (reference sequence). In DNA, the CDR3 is TGTGCCAGCAGCTTGGACAGGTTAAATTCACCCCTCCACTTT. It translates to CASSLDRLNSPLHF.

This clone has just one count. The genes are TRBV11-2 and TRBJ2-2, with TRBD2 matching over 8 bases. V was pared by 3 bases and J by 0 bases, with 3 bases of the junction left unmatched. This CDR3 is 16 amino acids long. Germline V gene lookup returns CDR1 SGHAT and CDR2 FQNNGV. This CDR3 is CASSFRAGANTGELFF. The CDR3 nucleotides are TGTGCCAGCAGCTTCCGAGCGGGAGCGAACACCGGGGAGCTGTTTTTT.

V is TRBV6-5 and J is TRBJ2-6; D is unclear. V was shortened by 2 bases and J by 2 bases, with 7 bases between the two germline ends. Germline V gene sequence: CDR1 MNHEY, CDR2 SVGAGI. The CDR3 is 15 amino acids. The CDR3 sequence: CASSYDSTGANVLTF. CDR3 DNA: TGTGCCAGCAGTTACGACTCGACTGGGGCCAACGTCCTGACTTTC.

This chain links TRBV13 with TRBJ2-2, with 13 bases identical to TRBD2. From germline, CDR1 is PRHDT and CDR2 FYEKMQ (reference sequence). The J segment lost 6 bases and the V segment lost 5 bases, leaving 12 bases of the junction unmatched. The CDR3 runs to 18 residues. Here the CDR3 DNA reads TGTGCCAGCAGCCATACACTAGCGGGAGGGCCGCGAGCCGGGGAGCTGTTTTTT. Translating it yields CASSHTLAGGPRAGELFF.

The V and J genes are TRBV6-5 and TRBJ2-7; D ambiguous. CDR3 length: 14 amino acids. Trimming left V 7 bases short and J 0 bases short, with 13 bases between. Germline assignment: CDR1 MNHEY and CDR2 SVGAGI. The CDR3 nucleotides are TGTGCCAGCACTGCGGTTGATAGCTCCTACGAGCAGTACTTC. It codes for CASTAVDSSYEQYF.

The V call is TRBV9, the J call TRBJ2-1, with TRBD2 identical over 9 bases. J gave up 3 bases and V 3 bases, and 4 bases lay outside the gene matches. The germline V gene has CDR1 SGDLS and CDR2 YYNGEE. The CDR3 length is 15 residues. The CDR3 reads CASSALLAGYNEQFF. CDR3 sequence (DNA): TGTGCCAGCAGCGCATTACTAGCGGGCTACAATGAGCAGTTCTTC. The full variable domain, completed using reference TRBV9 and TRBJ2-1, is DSGVTQTPKHLITATGQRVTLRCSPRSGDLSVYWYQQSLDQGLQFLIQYYNGEERAKGNILERFSAQQFPDLHSELNLSSLELGDSALYFCASSALLAGYNEQFFGPGTRLTVL.

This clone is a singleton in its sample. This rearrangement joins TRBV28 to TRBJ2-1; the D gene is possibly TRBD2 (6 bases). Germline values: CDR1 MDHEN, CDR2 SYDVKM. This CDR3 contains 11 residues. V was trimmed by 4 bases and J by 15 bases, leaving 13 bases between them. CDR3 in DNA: TGTGCCAGCAGTTCCCCTAGCGACCGGTTCTTC. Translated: CASSSPSDRFF.

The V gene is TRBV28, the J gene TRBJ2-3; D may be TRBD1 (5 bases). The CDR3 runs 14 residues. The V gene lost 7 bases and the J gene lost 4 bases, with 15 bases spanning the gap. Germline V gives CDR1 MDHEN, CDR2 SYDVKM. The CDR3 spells CASNSKGISDTQYF. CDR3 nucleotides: TGTGCCAGCAACTCGAAGGGGATATCAGATACGCAGTATTTT.

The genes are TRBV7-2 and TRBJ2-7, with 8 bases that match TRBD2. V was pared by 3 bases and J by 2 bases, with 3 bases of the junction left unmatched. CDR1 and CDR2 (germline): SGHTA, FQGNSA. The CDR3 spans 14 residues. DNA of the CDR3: TGTGCCAGCAGCTTTGGACTAGCCCCCTACGAGCAGTACTTC. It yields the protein CASSFGLAPYEQYF. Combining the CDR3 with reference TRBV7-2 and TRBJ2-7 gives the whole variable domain GAGVSQSPSNKVTEKGKDVELRCDPISGHTALYWYRQSLGQGLEFLIYFQGNSAPDKSGLPSDRFSAERTGGSVSTLTIQRTQQEDSAVYLCASSFGLAPYEQYFGPGTRLTVT.

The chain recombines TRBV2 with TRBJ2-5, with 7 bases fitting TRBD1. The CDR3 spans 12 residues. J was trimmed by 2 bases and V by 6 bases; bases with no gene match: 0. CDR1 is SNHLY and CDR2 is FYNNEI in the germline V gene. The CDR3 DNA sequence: TGTGCCAGCAGCAGGGGGCAAGAGACCCAGTACTTC. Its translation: CASSRGQETQYF.

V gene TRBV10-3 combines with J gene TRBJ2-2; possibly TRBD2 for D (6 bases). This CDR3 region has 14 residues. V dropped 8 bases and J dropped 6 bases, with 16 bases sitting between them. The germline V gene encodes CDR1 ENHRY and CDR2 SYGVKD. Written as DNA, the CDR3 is TGTGCCATCCGGTGGACGGGAGAGGCCGGGGAGCTGTTTTTT. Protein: CAIRWTGEAGELFF.

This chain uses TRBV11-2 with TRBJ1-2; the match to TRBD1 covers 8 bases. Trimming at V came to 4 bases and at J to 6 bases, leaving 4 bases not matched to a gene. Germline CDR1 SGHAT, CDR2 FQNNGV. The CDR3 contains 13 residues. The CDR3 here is CASSSADRDGYTF. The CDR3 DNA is TGTGCCAGCAGCTCGGCGGACAGGGATGGCTACACCTTC.

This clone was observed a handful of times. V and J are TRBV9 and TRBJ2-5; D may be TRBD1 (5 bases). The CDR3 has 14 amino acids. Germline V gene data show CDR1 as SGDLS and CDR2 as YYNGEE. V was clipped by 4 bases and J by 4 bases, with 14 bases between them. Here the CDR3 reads CASSRDSIIETQYF. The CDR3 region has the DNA TGTGCCAGCAGCCGAGACAGTATTATAGAGACCCAGTACTTC.

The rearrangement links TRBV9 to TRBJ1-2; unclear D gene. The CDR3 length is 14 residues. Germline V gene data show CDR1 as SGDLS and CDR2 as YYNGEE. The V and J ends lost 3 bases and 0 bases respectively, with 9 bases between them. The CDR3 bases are TGTGCCAGCAGCGCGGACTTAGCTAACTATGGCTACACCTTC. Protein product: CASSADLANYGYTF.

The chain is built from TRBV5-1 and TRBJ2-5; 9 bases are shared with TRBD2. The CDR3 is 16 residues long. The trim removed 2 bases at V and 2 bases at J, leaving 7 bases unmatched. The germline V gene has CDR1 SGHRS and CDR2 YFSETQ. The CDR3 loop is CASSLNLGLAQETQYF. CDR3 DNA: TGCGCCAGCAGCTTAAATTTGGGACTAGCACAAGAGACCCAGTACTTC.

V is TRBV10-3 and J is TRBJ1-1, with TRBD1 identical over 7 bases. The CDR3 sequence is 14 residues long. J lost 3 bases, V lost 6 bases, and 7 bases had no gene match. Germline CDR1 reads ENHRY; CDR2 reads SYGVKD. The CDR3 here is CAIRVRQGDTEAFF. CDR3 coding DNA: TGTGCCATCAGAGTCAGACAGGGCGACACTGAAGCTTTCTTT.

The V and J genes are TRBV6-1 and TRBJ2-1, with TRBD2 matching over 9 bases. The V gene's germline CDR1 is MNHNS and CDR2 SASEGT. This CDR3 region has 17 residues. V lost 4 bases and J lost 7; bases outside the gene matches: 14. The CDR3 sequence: CASSVQSGRTTRNEQFF. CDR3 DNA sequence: TGTGCCAGCAGTGTTCAAAGCGGGAGGACAACCAGGAATGAGCAGTTCTTC.

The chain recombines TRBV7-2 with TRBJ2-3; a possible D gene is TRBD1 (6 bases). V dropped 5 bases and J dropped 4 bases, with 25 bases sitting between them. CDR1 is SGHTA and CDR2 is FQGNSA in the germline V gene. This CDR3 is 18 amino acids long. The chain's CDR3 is CASSLRDTSQIWPDTQYF. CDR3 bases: TGTGCCAGCAGCCTCCGGGACACCTCACAGATATGGCCAGATACGCAGTATTTT.

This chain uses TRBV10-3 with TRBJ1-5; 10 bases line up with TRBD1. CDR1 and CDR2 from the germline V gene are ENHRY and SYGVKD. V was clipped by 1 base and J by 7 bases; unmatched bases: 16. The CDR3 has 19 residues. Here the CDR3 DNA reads TGTGCCATCAGTGAGTTTTTAAGTGCGGGACAGGGGACTAGACAGCCCCAGCATTTT. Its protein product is CAISEFLSAGQGTRQPQHF.